The clone carrying this T cell receptor beta chain was counted only a few times. Antigen: not known. The CDR3 contains 16 residues. The V gene lost 1 base and the J gene lost 5 bases, with 16 bases spanning the gap. Germline V gives CDR1 SGHNT, CDR2 YYREEE (reference sequence). A 5'RACE reaction primed in the constant segment made cDNA libraries of TCR alpha and TCR beta, and these carried sample barcodes and UMIs. TCRdb called the 5' RACE reads again in MiXCR, with one record for every CDR3 protein. The table lists approximately 450,000 distinct CDR3 sequences, 15% to 20% of them singletons. The sample is drawn from a study of T-cell memory formation after mild COVID-19. Findings and limits, study-wide: Some clones that responded turned up in pre-infection memory, which suggests that cross-reactive memory joined in.

This TCR was sampled from an adult woman who had mild COVID-19 (a few samples of this study predate the infection). Cell type and time point are not known. The specimen sequenced was PBMCs or a T cell subset sorted from them (not recorded which). The chain has TRBV5-4 and TRBJ2-1; the D gene is possibly TRBD1 (6 bases). CDR3 sequence reads: CASSLPPQGPHNEQFF. The CDR3 DNA sequence: TGTGCCAGCAGCTTGCCCCCACAGGGCCCTCACAATGAGCAGTTCTTC. Full variable domain (outside the CDR3, taken from reference TRBV5-4 and TRBJ2-1): ETGVTQSPTHLIKTRGQQVTLRCSSQSGHNTVSWYQQALGQGPQFIFQYYREEENGRGNFPPRFSGLQFPNYSSELNVNALELDDSALYLCASSLPPQGPHNEQFFGPGTRLTVL.